These 19 T cell receptor beta chains came from one sample sequenced in a study of cytomegalovirus exposure and HLA in healthy donors. Researchers ran the PCR with 60 Vbeta and 13 Jbeta primers. Profiling relied on immunoSEQ multiplex PCR, and the TCRdb table lists in-frame clones only, not all of them. The data contain 55,000 to 65,000 clones, about 69% of them singletons. The sample taken for sequencing was PBMCs. All receptors come from a man in his thirties or forties in good health and CMV-seropositive.

The chain links TRBV18 to TRBJ1-5; D might be TRBD1 (6 bases). Per germline, CDR1 KGHSH and CDR2 LQKENI. The V and J ends lost 3 bases and 6 bases respectively, with 12 bases between them. This CDR3 is 14 amino acids long. In nucleotides, the CDR3 is TGTGCCAGCTCACCTCAGGGGTCCCCTCAGCCCCAGCATTTT. Protein: CASSPQGSPQPQHF.

There are a few counts of this clone. The chain carries TRBV7-9 and TRBJ1-4, with D possibly TRBD1 on 5 matching bases. The CDR3 covers 15 residues. CDR1 SEHNR and CDR2 FQNEAQ come from the germline V gene (reference sequence). V lost 1 base and J 3 bases, leaving 9 bases between the germline ends. The CDR3 protein is CASSLGGHPNEKLFF. The DNA of the CDR3 is TGTGCCAGCAGCTTAGGTGGACACCCTAATGAAAAACTGTTTTTT.

The chain combines TRBV5-1 with TRBJ1-2; no definite D call. V lost 0 bases and J lost 0, with 15 bases in between. CDR1 is SGHRS and CDR2 is YFSETQ in the germline V gene. This CDR3 spans 17 amino acids. The CDR3 sequence: CASSLEGIGGPNYGYTF. In DNA form, the CDR3 reads TGCGCCAGCAGCTTGGAAGGGATCGGAGGACCTAACTATGGCTACACCTTC.

The genes are TRBV18 and TRBJ2-7; 8 positions agree with TRBD2. The CDR3 sequence is 18 residues long. V shed 2 bases and J 0 bases; nucleotides not matched to a gene: 12. Germline V lookup: CDR1 KGHSH, CDR2 LQKENI. The CDR3 loop reads CASSPTGPAGVFSYEQYF. DNA for the CDR3: TGTGCCAGCTCACCAACGGGACCAGCGGGGGTTTTCTCCTACGAGCAGTACTTC.

This clone was seen more than once but under ten times. The chain links TRBV27 to TRBJ1-2, with 10 bases identical to TRBD1. The germline V gene encodes CDR1 MNHEY and CDR2 SMNVEV (reference sequence). With V trimmed by 0 bases and J by 5 bases, 6 bases remained unmatched. This CDR3 comprises 16 residues. The CDR3 here is CASSLSPGQGRYGYTF. CDR3 in DNA: TGTGCCAGCAGTTTATCCCCGGGACAGGGGAGGTATGGCTACACCTTC.

The CDR3 region has the DNA TGTGCCAGCAGCTCCGACAGGGTGGTAGCAGATACGCAGTATTTT. Its protein product is CASSSDRVVADTQYF. The V call is TRBV7-2, the J call TRBJ2-3; 7 bases are shared with TRBD1. The germline V gene has CDR1 SGHTA and CDR2 FQGNSA. The CDR3 is made up of 15 amino acids. Trimming cost V 4 bases and J 4 bases; bases outside gene matches: 8. The full variable domain, in which reference TRBV7-2 and TRBJ2-3 provide the parts outside the CDR3, is GAGVSQSPSNKVTEKGKDVELRCDPISGHTALYWYRQSLGQGLEFLIYFQGNSAPDKSGLPSDRFSAERTGGSVSTLTIQRTQQEDSAVYLCASSSDRVVADTQYFGPGTRLTVL.

The V gene is TRBV5-1, the J gene TRBJ2-7, with TRBD1 identical over 8 bases. The germline V gene has CDR1 SGHRS and CDR2 YFSETQ. This CDR3 is 14 amino acids long. V lost 5 bases and J lost 3; bases outside the gene matches: 7. CDR3 loop: CASSLRDRSYEQYF. Written as DNA, the CDR3 is TGCGCCAGCAGTCTCCGGGACAGGAGCTACGAGCAGTACTTC. The full variable domain, completed using reference TRBV5-1 and TRBJ2-7, is KAGVTQTPRYLIKTRGQQVTLSCSPISGHRSVSWYQQTPGQGLQFLFEYFSETQRNKGNFPGRFSGRQFSNSRSEMNVSTLELGDSALYLCASSLRDRSYEQYFGPGTRLTVT.

The chain links TRBV7-6 to TRBJ2-7; 8 nucleotides agree with TRBD2. With 5 bases clipped from V and 0 bases from J, the junction kept 6 bases outside the gene matches. CDR3 length: 15 residues. CDR1 and CDR2 (germline): SGHVS, FNYEAQ. The CDR3 DNA is TGTGCCAGCAGCCCCTCAAGCGGGGGCTCCTACGAGCAGTACTTC. Translating it yields CASSPSSGGSYEQYF.

This clone was detected only once. This rearrangement joins TRBV4-3 to TRBJ1-5; D remains ambiguous. Trimming pared 3 bases from V and 5 bases from J, leaving 8 bases between. The germline V gene encodes CDR1 LGHNA and CDR2 YSLEER. This CDR3 contains 13 residues. CDR3 sequence reads: CASSQTTHQPQHF. The CDR3, as DNA: TGCGCCAGCAGCCAGACGACTCATCAGCCCCAGCATTTT.

The V call is TRBV5-3, the J call TRBJ1-1, with unresolved D. TRBV5-3 is known as an ORF, though its function is uncertain. This CDR3 is built from 15 residues. V lost 5 bases to trimming and J lost 3 bases, with 17 bases between them. The CDR3 loop is CARSYMNGVYTEAFF. CDR3 nucleotide sequence: TGTGCCAGAAGTTACATGAACGGGGTATACACTGAAGCTTTCTTT.

This clone has only a few counts. The chain's CDR3 is CASSFRDTQETQYF. The CDR3 region has the DNA TGTGCCAGCAGTTTTAGGGACACCCAAGAGACCCAGTACTTC. The chain employs TRBV27 and TRBJ2-5; tentative D call: TRBD1 (6 bases). V lost 3 bases and J 1 base, leaving 9 bases between the germline ends. This CDR3 region has 14 residues. Germline V gene lookup returns CDR1 MNHEY and CDR2 SMNVEV (reference sequence).

The V and J genes are TRBV5-4 and TRBJ1-2, with D maybe TRBD1 (6 bases). Trimming removed 0 bases at V and 5 bases at J, with 14 bases between. This CDR3 contains 15 residues. Per germline, CDR1 SGHNT and CDR2 YYREEE (reference sequence). CDR3 sequence reads: CASSLDREVLYGYTF. The CDR3 DNA follows: TGTGCCAGCAGCTTGGACAGGGAAGTATTATATGGCTACACCTTC.

This chain joins TRBV21-1 and TRBJ2-3; TRBD2, the table's D call, was not compared with the DNA. TRBV21-1 is assigned pseudogene status. CDR3 size: 19 residues. Here the CDR3 reads CASSKASPLGLADTDTQYF. The CDR3 nucleotides are TGTGCCAGCAGCAAAGCGTCTCCGCTGGGACTAGCGGACACAGATACGCAGTATTTT.

This clone was found a few times. The V call is TRBV5-1, the J call TRBJ1-2; TRBD1 matches 8 bases. The ends lost 0 bases at V and 5 bases at J; junction bases unmatched: 9. Germline CDR1 and CDR2: SGHRS and YFSETQ. CDR3 length: 16 amino acids. Here the CDR3 DNA reads TGCGCCAGCAGCTTGGCCAATCAGGGGGCTGAGTATGGCTACACCTTC. It yields the protein CASSLANQGAEYGYTF.

This clone was seen once. The chain recombines TRBV4-2 with TRBJ2-3; tentative D call: TRBD2 (6 bases). Germline values: CDR1 LGHNA, CDR2 YNFKEQ. The CDR3 is 19 residues long. The V and J ends lost 0 bases and 0 bases respectively, with 19 bases between them. DNA of the CDR3: TGTGCCAGCAGCCAAGATCCGGGGCGGGATCCTTCCAGCACAGATACGCAGTATTTT. It encodes CASSQDPGRDPSSTDTQYF.

V is TRBV30 and J is TRBJ1-2; D is ambiguous. This CDR3 has 11 amino acids. CDR1 GTSNPN and CDR2 SVGIG come from the germline V gene (reference sequence). V was cut by 2 bases and J by 5 bases, with 6 bases left in between. In DNA, the CDR3 is TGTGCCTGGAGTCCGGGTTATGGCTACACCTTC. Translating it yields CAWSPGYGYTF.

The CDR3 DNA sequence: TGTGCCAGCAGCCATCTGAACAGGGCCAACTATGGCTACACCTTC. This translates into CASSHLNRANYGYTF. The gene calls are TRBV7-9 and TRBJ1-2; tentative D call: TRBD1 (6 bases). The CDR3 has 15 amino acids. V was cut by 5 bases and J by 2 bases, with 15 bases left in between. The V gene's germline CDR1 is SEHNR and CDR2 FQNEAQ (reference sequence).

The V gene is TRBV6-5, the J gene TRBJ2-7; 7 bases agree with TRBD1. Germline CDR1 MNHEY, CDR2 SVGAGI. The junction had 9 bases not matched to a gene; V was cut back by 4 bases and J by 6 bases. The CDR3 length is 14 residues. The CDR3 DNA is TGTGCCAGCAGTTCCCGACAGGGAAGAGGCGAGCAGTACTTC. This sequence encodes CASSSRQGRGEQYF.

This rearrangement joins TRBV28 to TRBJ2-1; 7 nucleotides agree with TRBD2. CDR1 is MDHEN and CDR2 is SYDVKM in the germline V gene. This CDR3 has 16 residues. Germline trimming cut 6 bases from V and 4 bases from J; bases unmatched to any gene: 12. The CDR3 DNA follows: TGTGCCAGCAGCCCCCCCTCAGCGGGGCTATACAATGAGCAGTTCTTC. This gives the protein CASSPPSAGLYNEQFF. The complete variable domain, with remaining parts taken from reference TRBV28 and TRBJ2-1, reads DVKVTQSSRYLVKRTGEKVFLECVQDMDHENMFWYRQDPGLGLRLIYFSYDVKMKEKGDIPEGYSVSREKKERFSLILESASTNQTSMYLCASSPPSAGLYNEQFFGPGTRLTVL.